Listed below are T cell receptor beta chains from one sample, sequenced in a study of cytomegalovirus exposure and HLA in healthy donors. The protocol was immunoSEQ multiplex PCR, while the TCRdb copy is restricted to in-frame clones and leaves out a portion. In the table there are 250,000 to 350,000 clones, 86% of which are singletons. The sample consisted of PBMCs. These TCRs come from a woman aged 18-29 years in good health and CMV-seronegative. Each CDR3 is given with its conserved first and last residue. D genes are given only for firm matches. Some rows mark clone size as missing; the rest say once, few, many or name a class of expanded clone.

j_gene,d_gene,v_gene,abundance,CDR3aa,CDR3nt
TRBJ2-5,TRBD1,TRBV6-5,-,CASSLQGGQETQYF,TGTGCCAGCAGTTTACAGGGGGGTCAAGAGACCCAGTACTTC
TRBJ2-3,TRBD1,TRBV29-1,-,CSVETGGADTQYF,TGCAGCGTTGAGACAGGGGGCGCAGATACGCAGTATTTT
TRBJ1-4,TRBD1,TRBV5-1,-,CASSSTGTGDEKLFF,TGCGCCAGCAGCTCCACCGGGACAGGGGATGAAAAACTGTTTTTT
TRBJ2-7,-,TRBV28,-,CASSLMTEQYF,TGTGCCAGCAGTTTAATGACTGAGCAGTACTTC
TRBJ1-1,-,TRBV10-2,-,CASKRDTEAFF,TGCGCCAGCAAGAGGGACACTGAAGCTTTCTTT
TRBJ1-1,-,TRBV11-1,-,CASSLGPDTEAFF,TGTGCCAGCAGCTTAGGTCCGGACACTGAAGCTTTCTTT
TRBJ1-2,-,TRBV28,few,CACVGAGPYGYTF,TGTGCCTGTGTAGGGGCGGGACCTTATGGCTACACCTTC
TRBJ1-2,-,TRBV19,once,CASSSASDSGYTF,TGTGCCAGTAGTTCGGCGTCGGACTCTGGCTACACCTTC
TRBJ2-3,-,TRBV7-8,-,CASSSRRDKTTDTQYF,TGTGCCAGCAGCTCACGCCGGGACAAGACCACAGATACGCAGTATTTT
TRBJ2-1,TRBD1,TRBV27,-,CASSLSIGDSPNNEQFF,TGTGCCAGCAGTTTATCGATTGGGGACAGCCCCAACAATGAGCAGTTCTTC
TRBJ1-1,-,TRBV4-1,-,CASSPVRDTGSEAFF,TGCGCCAGCAGCCCCGTTCGGGACACCGGTTCTGAGGCTTTCTTT
TRBJ1-3,-,TRBV28,-,CASSSPTGGNTIYF,TGTGCCAGCAGTTCCCCGACAGGTGGGAACACCATATATTTT
TRBJ2-7,TRBD2,TRBV2,-,CASSDQGLAGVEQYF,TGTGCCAGCAGTGATCAGGGACTAGCGGGAGTTGAGCAGTACTTC
TRBJ2-1,TRBD2,TRBV11-3,-,CASSSRGTSANEQFF,TGTGCCAGCAGCTCTAGAGGGACTAGCGCCAATGAGCAGTTCTTC
TRBJ2-3,TRBD2,TRBV25-1,-,CASRGGRSTDTQYF,TGTGCCAGCCGAGGCGGGAGGTCCACAGATACGCAGTATTTT
TRBJ2-5,TRBD2,TRBV7-7,-,CASSLAGGSRETQYF,TGTGCCAGCAGCTTAGCGGGAGGGTCTAGGGAGACCCAGTACTTC
TRBJ2-1,-,TRBV11-1,-,CASSLAGGGEQFF,TGTGCCAGCAGCTTAGCGGGAGGCGGTGAGCAGTTCTTC
TRBJ2-1,-,TRBV7-2,-,CASSLVGPGMKQFF,TGTGCCAGCAGCTTAGTCGGGCCCGGGATGAAGCAGTTCTTC
TRBJ1-1,-,TRBV23-1,-,CASSRGRANTEAFF,TGCGCCAGCAGTCGGGGGAGGGCGAACACTGAAGCTTTCTTT
TRBJ2-5,-,TRBV6-6,-,CASSPPGGAQYF,TGTGCCAGCAGCCCCCCCGGCGGAGCCCAGTACTTC
TRBJ2-7,-,TRBV6-5,-,CASSLTPSYEQYF,TGTGCCAGCAGTCTGACTCCCTCCTACGAGCAGTACTTC
TRBJ2-7,TRBD1,TRBV5-6,-,CASSPNRGGHEQYF,TGTGCCAGCAGCCCTAACAGGGGTGGGCACGAGCAGTACTTC
TRBJ2-5,-,TRBV5-1,-,CASSLAGENQETQYF,TGCGCCAGCAGCTTGGCCGGGGAAAACCAAGAGACCCAGTACTTC
TRBJ1-2,-,TRBV2,-,CASSEESPGYYGYTF,TGTGCCAGCAGTGAAGAGTCCCCGGGGTACTATGGCTACACCTTC
TRBJ2-1,-,TRBV5-1,once,CASSAFGNEQFF,TGCGCCAGCAGCGCCTTCGGGAATGAGCAGTTCTTC
TRBJ2-1,-,TRBV4-2,-,CASSPLGSGKVNEQFF,TGTGCCAGCAGCCCTCTAGGATCAGGGAAGGTAAATGAGCAGTTCTTC
TRBJ1-5,-,TRBV27,-,CASSSLNRGNQPQHF,TGTGCCAGCAGCTCGCTGAACAGGGGCAATCAGCCCCAGCATTTT
TRBJ2-1,-,TRBV6-6,-,CASIPGRGLNEQFF,TGTGCCAGCATCCCGGGGCGGGGGCTCAATGAGCAGTTCTTC
TRBJ2-7,-,TRBV7-8,once,CASSGGLGTREQYF,TGTGCCAGCAGCGGCGGGCTCGGGACAAGGGAGCAGTACTTC
TRBJ2-1,-,TRBV30,-,CAWNTGGGSYNEQFF,TGTGCCTGGAACACTGGCGGCGGCTCCTACAATGAGCAGTTCTTC
TRBJ1-5,TRBD1,TRBV27,-,CASADRENQPQHF,TGTGCCAGCGCGGACAGGGAGAATCAGCCCCAGCATTTT
TRBJ1-5,-,TRBV18,few,CASSPGAPPQPQHF,TGTGCCAGCTCACCGGGGGCCCCGCCACAGCCCCAGCATTTT
TRBJ1-2,-,TRBV30,few,CAWSVPGGARTF,TGTGCCTGGAGTGTACCTGGGGGGGCGCGGACCTTC
TRBJ1-1,-,TRBV18,few,CASSPPGVHTEAFF,TGTGCCAGCTCACCACCAGGGGTGCATACTGAAGCTTTCTTT
TRBJ2-3,TRBD2,TRBV5-1,once,CASSLAEAGGTDTQYF,TGCGCCAGCAGCTTGGCCGAGGCGGGAGGCACAGATACGCAGTATTTT
TRBJ2-3,-,TRBV19,-,CASQPRSRSTDTQYF,TGTGCCAGTCAACCGCGTAGCCGTAGCACAGATACGCAGTATTTT
TRBJ2-3,TRBD2,TRBV27,few,CASSLSEPSLGGAGEFTDTQYF,TGTGCCAGCAGTTTATCTGAGCCTAGTCTCGGAGGAGCGGGAGAGTTCACAGATACGCAGTATTTT
TRBJ1-2,-,TRBV7-3,-,CASSPMGQGFVSNYGYTF,TGTGCCAGCAGCCCAATGGGGCAGGGCTTTGTCTCTAACTATGGCTACACCTTC
TRBJ2-7,TRBD1,TRBV5-1,-,CASSTLPLDRANLSYEQYF,TGCGCCAGCAGCACCCTACCCCTCGACAGGGCTAATCTCTCCTACGAGCAGTACTTC
TRBJ2-5,-,TRBV7-2,-,CASSLTAATTQETQYF,TGTGCCAGCAGCTTAACCGCGGCCACGACCCAAGAGACCCAGTACTTC
TRBJ2-7,-,TRBV6-5,-,CASSYADGAYEQYF,TGTGCCAGCAGTTACGCCGACGGGGCCTACGAGCAGTACTTC
TRBJ1-5,TRBD1,TRBV15,-,CATSTSGTGVQPQHF,TGTGCCACCAGCACTTCCGGGACAGGGGTTCAGCCCCAGCATTTT
TRBJ2-7,TRBD1,TRBV27,-,CASSRQGNVYEQYF,TGTGCCAGCAGTAGACAGGGGAACGTCTATGAGCAGTACTTC
TRBJ2-7,-,TRBV7-3,-,CASQGSVEQYF,TGTGCCTCCCAAGGGAGCGTGGAGCAGTACTTC
TRBJ2-7,-,TRBV4-3,-,CASSPQGGDEQYF,TGCGCCAGCAGCCCACAGGGGGGGGACGAGCAGTACTTC
TRBJ1-5,-,TRBV7-8,-,CASSLSRGLPLPGPQHF,TGTGCCAGCAGCTTATCACGGGGACTGCCCTTGCCAGGGCCCCAGCATTTT
TRBJ2-6,-,TRBV27,-,CASTKGRSGANVLTF,TGTGCCAGCACAAAGGGGCGCTCTGGGGCCAACGTCCTGACTTTC
TRBJ2-1,TRBD2,TRBV7-2,-,CASSLVGAGVNNEQFF,TGTGCCAGCAGCTTAGTGGGAGCGGGAGTGAATAATGAGCAGTTCTTC
TRBJ2-3,TRBD2,TRBV5-1,-,CASSLWLAGTDTQYF,TGCGCCAGCAGCTTGTGGCTAGCGGGCACAGATACGCAGTATTTT
TRBJ2-7,-,TRBV6-6,-,CASRDIGGLNEQYF,TGTGCCAGCAGAGACATCGGGGGGCTAAACGAGCAGTACTTC
TRBJ1-2,-,TRBV2,-,CASSENPLGGYTF,TGTGCCAGCAGTGAAAACCCCCTGGGCGGCTACACCTTC
TRBJ2-3,-,TRBV4-2,few,CASSPEAGPTDTQYF,TGTGCCAGCAGCCCCGAGGCGGGACCCACAGATACGCAGTATTTT
TRBJ1-4,-,TRBV11-2,-,CASSSLREKLFF,TGTGCCAGCAGCTCCCTACGTGAAAAACTGTTTTTT
TRBJ2-3,-,TRBV2,-,CASLTSTDTQYF,TGTGCCAGCTTAACTTCCACAGATACGCAGTATTTT